The rows below give T cell receptor beta chains drawn from one sample of a study of post-analysis software for immune sequencing data. TCRdb processed the PCR reads anew with MiXCR; each CDR3 protein has one entry. The sample contains 250,000 to 300,000 distinct CDR3 sequences, around 34% of which appear only once. Sequencing input: blood. Receptors were obtained from a girl between 5 and 17 years old with multiple sclerosis. Each CDR3 is given with its conserved first and last residue. The order of the fields is clone size, V gene, D gene, J gene, CDR3 protein, CDR3 DNA. The D gene is left open where the match is weak. Rows give clone size only sometimes, using once, few, many, or a class for an expanded clone.

abundance: many; v_gene: TRBV5-1; d_gene: TRBD1; j_gene: TRBJ2-5; CDR3aa: CASSWTTGKEETQYF; CDR3nt: TGCGCCAGCAGCTGGACGACAGGGAAGGAAGAGACCCAGTACTTC
abundance: -; v_gene: TRBV20-1; d_gene: -; j_gene: TRBJ1-2; CDR3aa: CSAPPPGPGYTF; CDR3nt: TGCAGTGCCCCCCCACCGGGGCCCGGCTACACCTTC
abundance: -; v_gene: TRBV4-1; d_gene: -; j_gene: TRBJ1-3; CDR3aa: CASSPWTLPPLGNTIYF; CDR3nt: TGCGCCAGCAGCCCCTGGACCCTGCCCCCTCTTGGAAACACCATATATTTT
abundance: -; v_gene: TRBV24-1; d_gene: -; j_gene: TRBJ2-3; CDR3aa: CATSDPGRGDTQYF; CDR3nt: TGTGCCACCAGTGATCCCGGGAGAGGAGACACGCAGTATTTT
abundance: many; v_gene: TRBV7-9; d_gene: -; j_gene: TRBJ2-7; CDR3aa: CATTREGGGEQYF; CDR3nt: TGTGCCACCACTAGAGAGGGGGGTGGCGAGCAGTACTTC
abundance: -; v_gene: TRBV4-1; d_gene: -; j_gene: TRBJ1-3; CDR3aa: CASSQDLRASGNTIYF; CDR3nt: TGCGCCAGCAGCCAAGATTTGCGGGCTTCTGGAAACACCATATATTTT
abundance: -; v_gene: TRBV9; d_gene: -; j_gene: TRBJ2-3; CDR3aa: CASSVSSVSTDTQYF; CDR3nt: TGTGCCAGCAGCGTAAGCAGCGTTAGCACAGATACGCAGTATTTT
abundance: many; v_gene: TRBV7-9; d_gene: -; j_gene: TRBJ1-2; CDR3aa: CASSLEGDSGYTF; CDR3nt: TGTGCCAGCAGCTTAGAGGGGGACTCTGGCTACACCTTC
abundance: many; v_gene: TRBV20-1; d_gene: -; j_gene: TRBJ2-5; CDR3aa: CSARDRRVAETQYF; CDR3nt: TGCAGTGCTAGAGATCGACGGGTCGCCGAGACCCAGTACTTC
abundance: many; v_gene: TRBV20-1; d_gene: TRBD2; j_gene: TRBJ2-1; CDR3aa: CSARAAGDLYNEQFF; CDR3nt: TGCAGTGCTAGAGCAGCGGGGGACCTATACAATGAGCAGTTCTTC
abundance: many; v_gene: TRBV5-1; d_gene: -; j_gene: TRBJ2-3; CDR3aa: CASSPQGSTDTQYF; CDR3nt: TGCGCCAGCAGCCCCCAAGGGAGCACAGATACGCAGTATTTT
abundance: many; v_gene: TRBV6-6; d_gene: TRBD2; j_gene: TRBJ2-5; CDR3aa: CASSYDVPSGRQETQYF; CDR3nt: TGTGCCAGCAGTTACGATGTACCTAGCGGGAGACAAGAGACCCAGTACTTC
abundance: once; v_gene: TRBV7-9; d_gene: TRBD1; j_gene: TRBJ2-5; CDR3aa: CASSLQGAGVRGNEQYF; CDR3nt: TGTGCCAGCAGCTTACAGGGGGCAGGAGTAAGGGGCAATGAGCAGTACTTC
abundance: many; v_gene: TRBV12-3/TRBV12-4; d_gene: -; j_gene: TRBJ2-2; CDR3aa: CASSLKSSGGATGELFF; CDR3nt: TGTGCCAGCAGTTTAAAATCGTCGGGGGGCGCAACCGGGGAGCTGTTTTTT
abundance: many; v_gene: TRBV20-1; d_gene: TRBD1; j_gene: TRBJ1-1; CDR3aa: CRSGGQGGSGAAFF; CDR3nt: TGCAGGTCTGGGGGACAGGGGGGTTCGGGCGCAGCTTTCTTT
abundance: -; v_gene: TRBV13; d_gene: -; j_gene: TRBJ2-5; CDR3aa: CTSSLGFAGANSGETQYF; CDR3nt: TGTACCAGCAGCTTAGGCTTCGCGGGGGCTAACTCCGGGGAGACCCAGTACTTC
abundance: many; v_gene: TRBV2; d_gene: -; j_gene: TRBJ2-5; CDR3aa: CAIPRWGARQETQYF; CDR3nt: TGTGCCATCCCAAGATGGGGGGCTCGGCAAGAGACCCAGTACTTC
abundance: -; v_gene: TRBV7-9; d_gene: -; j_gene: TRBJ2-1; CDR3aa: CASVEGGYNEQFF; CDR3nt: TGTGCCAGCGTGGAGGGTGGGTACAATGAGCAGTTCTTC
abundance: many; v_gene: TRBV28; d_gene: TRBD1; j_gene: TRBJ2-7; CDR3aa: CASSLGRGSYEQYF; CDR3nt: TGTGCCAGCAGTTTGGGCAGGGGGTCCTACGAGCAGTACTTC
abundance: -; v_gene: TRBV5-1; d_gene: -; j_gene: TRBJ1-2; CDR3aa: CASNRGDGGYTF; CDR3nt: TGCGCCAGCAACCGCGGGGATGGGGGCTACACCTTC
abundance: many; v_gene: TRBV3-1; d_gene: TRBD1; j_gene: TRBJ1-2; CDR3aa: CASSPQGQNYGYTF; CDR3nt: TGTGCCAGCAGCCCACAGGGACAGAACTATGGCTACACCTTC
abundance: many; v_gene: TRBV7-9; d_gene: -; j_gene: TRBJ2-3; CDR3aa: CASSNRDGRTDTQYF; CDR3nt: TGTGCCAGCAGCAACCGGGACGGGCGCACAGATACGCAGTATTTT
abundance: many; v_gene: TRBV4-1; d_gene: -; j_gene: TRBJ1-2; CDR3aa: CASSSEPGEYLDGYTF; CDR3nt: TGCGCCAGCTCTTCCGAACCTGGGGAATATCTCGATGGCTACACCTTC
abundance: -; v_gene: TRBV5-1; d_gene: -; j_gene: TRBJ2-5; CDR3aa: CASSLAPTQETQYF; CDR3nt: TGCGCCAGCAGCTTGGCACCGACCCAAGAGACCCAGTACTTC
abundance: few; v_gene: TRBV5-1; d_gene: -; j_gene: TRBJ2-5; CDR3aa: CASSCGTPEETQYF; CDR3nt: TGCGCCAGCAGCTGCGGGACTCCCGAAGAGACCCAGTACTTC
abundance: many; v_gene: TRBV12-3/TRBV12-4; d_gene: -; j_gene: TRBJ1-4; CDR3aa: CASSHFGSTNEKLFF; CDR3nt: TGTGCCAGCAGTCACTTCGGTTCAACTAATGAAAAACTGTTTTTT
abundance: many; v_gene: TRBV4-2; d_gene: TRBD2; j_gene: TRBJ2-1; CDR3aa: CASSQDGGTSGGRNEQFF; CDR3nt: TGTGCCAGCAGCCAAGATGGGGGGACTAGCGGGGGAAGGAATGAGCAGTTCTTC
abundance: -; v_gene: TRBV14; d_gene: -; j_gene: TRBJ1-3; CDR3aa: CASSHRFGNTIYF; CDR3nt: TGTGCCAGCAGCCACCGGTTTGGAAACACCATATATTTT
abundance: -; v_gene: TRBV29-1; d_gene: -; j_gene: TRBJ2-1; CDR3aa: CSVEDARKSYNEQFF; CDR3nt: TGCAGCGTTGAAGACGCCAGAAAAAGCTACAATGAGCAGTTCTTC
abundance: -; v_gene: TRBV20-1; d_gene: TRBD2; j_gene: TRBJ2-3; CDR3aa: CSARDRASGSADTQYF; CDR3nt: TGCAGTGCTAGAGATAGAGCTAGCGGGAGTGCAGATACGCAGTATTTT
abundance: few; v_gene: TRBV5-5; d_gene: -; j_gene: TRBJ2-1; CDR3aa: CASSNPGGRSNEQFF; CDR3nt: TGTGCCAGCAGCAACCCTGGTGGAAGGAGCAATGAGCAGTTCTTC
abundance: -; v_gene: TRBV28; d_gene: -; j_gene: TRBJ1-3; CDR3aa: CASSPTQGDAGNTIYF; CDR3nt: TGTGCCAGCAGTCCCACCCAGGGAGATGCGGGAAACACCATATATTTT
abundance: -; v_gene: TRBV2; d_gene: TRBD1; j_gene: TRBJ1-1; CDR3aa: CTSHRGGRNTEAFF; CDR3nt: TGTACCAGCCACAGGGGGGGAAGGAACACTGAAGCTTTCTTT
abundance: many; v_gene: TRBV7-2; d_gene: -; j_gene: TRBJ2-1; CDR3aa: CASSLAGGRAYNEQFF; CDR3nt: TGTGCCAGCAGCTTAGCGGGCGGACGGGCCTACAATGAGCAGTTCTTC
abundance: -; v_gene: TRBV10-3; d_gene: -; j_gene: TRBJ2-7; CDR3aa: CAISESDWLYYEQYF; CDR3nt: TGTGCCATCAGTGAATCGGACTGGCTTTACTACGAGCAGTACTTC
abundance: -; v_gene: TRBV4-1; d_gene: TRBD2; j_gene: TRBJ2-1; CDR3aa: CASSQSPRTSGGEQFF; CDR3nt: TGCGCCAGCAGCCAATCTCCCCGGACTAGCGGGGGTGAGCAGTTCTTC
abundance: -; v_gene: TRBV20-1; d_gene: TRBD2; j_gene: TRBJ2-5; CDR3aa: CSAHETSGRGRETQYF; CDR3nt: TGCAGTGCTCATGAGACTAGCGGGAGGGGGCGGGAGACCCAGTACTTC
abundance: few; v_gene: TRBV4-1; d_gene: TRBD1; j_gene: TRBJ2-4; CDR3aa: CASSQEWGQRNIQYF; CDR3nt: TGCGCCAGCAGCCAAGAATGGGGACAGAGAAACATTCAGTACTTC
abundance: few; v_gene: TRBV4-2; d_gene: TRBD2; j_gene: TRBJ2-3; CDR3aa: CASSQEGEGRSTDTQYF; CDR3nt: TGTGCCAGCAGCCAAGAGGGGGAGGGCCGAAGCACAGATACGCAGTATTTT
abundance: few; v_gene: TRBV20-1; d_gene: -; j_gene: TRBJ1-3; CDR3aa: CSARDRGARGNTIYF; CDR3nt: TGCAGTGCTAGAGATCGGGGGGCGCGCGGAAACACCATATATTTT
abundance: few; v_gene: TRBV5-1; d_gene: TRBD2; j_gene: TRBJ2-3; CDR3aa: CASSLRQTGTRTDTQYF; CDR3nt: TGCGCCAGCAGCTTGAGGCAAACCGGGACTAGGACAGATACGCAGTATTTT
abundance: many; v_gene: TRBV6-5; d_gene: TRBD1; j_gene: TRBJ1-1; CDR3aa: CATTGTGRTEAFF; CDR3nt: TGTGCCACCACCGGGACAGGGAGAACTGAAGCTTTCTTT
abundance: many; v_gene: TRBV3-1; d_gene: -; j_gene: TRBJ2-6; CDR3aa: CASAESSGANVLTF; CDR3nt: TGTGCCAGCGCAGAAAGCTCTGGGGCCAACGTCCTGACTTTC
abundance: -; v_gene: TRBV12-3/TRBV12-4; d_gene: -; j_gene: TRBJ2-1; CDR3aa: CASSLSSLANPYNEQFF; CDR3nt: TGTGCCAGCAGTTTATCATCCCTGGCTAACCCTTACAATGAGCAGTTCTTC
abundance: few; v_gene: TRBV5-1; d_gene: -; j_gene: TRBJ1-3; CDR3aa: CASRFGEGASGNTIYF; CDR3nt: TGCGCCAGCAGGTTTGGCGAGGGAGCCTCTGGAAACACCATATATTTT
abundance: many; v_gene: TRBV20-1; d_gene: TRBD1; j_gene: TRBJ2-4; CDR3aa: CSARERTGSITKNIQYF; CDR3nt: TGCAGTGCTAGAGAAAGGACAGGGAGCATAACCAAAAACATTCAGTACTTC
abundance: -; v_gene: TRBV29-1; d_gene: TRBD2; j_gene: TRBJ2-1; CDR3aa: CSVEDSIGLAGVGEQFF; CDR3nt: TGCAGCGTTGAAGATTCGATTGGACTAGCGGGAGTGGGTGAGCAGTTCTTC
abundance: -; v_gene: TRBV12-3/TRBV12-4; d_gene: -; j_gene: TRBJ2-3; CDR3aa: CASSSGVYSAADTQYF; CDR3nt: TGTGCCAGCAGTTCGGGGGTGTATAGCGCCGCAGATACGCAGTATTTT
abundance: few; v_gene: TRBV20-1; d_gene: -; j_gene: TRBJ2-4; CDR3aa: CSAGRGELAKNIQYF; CDR3nt: TGCAGTGCAGGGCGGGGAGAGCTAGCCAAAAACATTCAGTACTTC
abundance: few; v_gene: TRBV12-3/TRBV12-4; d_gene: -; j_gene: TRBJ1-2; CDR3aa: CASSPGWKGYTF; CDR3nt: TGTGCCAGCAGTCCTGGATGGAAGGGCTACACCTTC
abundance: -; v_gene: TRBV29-1; d_gene: -; j_gene: TRBJ2-2; CDR3aa: CSVELGHGELFF; CDR3nt: TGCAGCGTTGAACTAGGGCACGGGGAGCTGTTTTTT
abundance: few; v_gene: TRBV12-3/TRBV12-4; d_gene: -; j_gene: TRBJ1-1; CDR3aa: CASSLKRASGSGTEAFF; CDR3nt: TGTGCCAGCAGTCTTAAGAGGGCTTCGGGATCGGGCACTGAAGCTTTCTTT